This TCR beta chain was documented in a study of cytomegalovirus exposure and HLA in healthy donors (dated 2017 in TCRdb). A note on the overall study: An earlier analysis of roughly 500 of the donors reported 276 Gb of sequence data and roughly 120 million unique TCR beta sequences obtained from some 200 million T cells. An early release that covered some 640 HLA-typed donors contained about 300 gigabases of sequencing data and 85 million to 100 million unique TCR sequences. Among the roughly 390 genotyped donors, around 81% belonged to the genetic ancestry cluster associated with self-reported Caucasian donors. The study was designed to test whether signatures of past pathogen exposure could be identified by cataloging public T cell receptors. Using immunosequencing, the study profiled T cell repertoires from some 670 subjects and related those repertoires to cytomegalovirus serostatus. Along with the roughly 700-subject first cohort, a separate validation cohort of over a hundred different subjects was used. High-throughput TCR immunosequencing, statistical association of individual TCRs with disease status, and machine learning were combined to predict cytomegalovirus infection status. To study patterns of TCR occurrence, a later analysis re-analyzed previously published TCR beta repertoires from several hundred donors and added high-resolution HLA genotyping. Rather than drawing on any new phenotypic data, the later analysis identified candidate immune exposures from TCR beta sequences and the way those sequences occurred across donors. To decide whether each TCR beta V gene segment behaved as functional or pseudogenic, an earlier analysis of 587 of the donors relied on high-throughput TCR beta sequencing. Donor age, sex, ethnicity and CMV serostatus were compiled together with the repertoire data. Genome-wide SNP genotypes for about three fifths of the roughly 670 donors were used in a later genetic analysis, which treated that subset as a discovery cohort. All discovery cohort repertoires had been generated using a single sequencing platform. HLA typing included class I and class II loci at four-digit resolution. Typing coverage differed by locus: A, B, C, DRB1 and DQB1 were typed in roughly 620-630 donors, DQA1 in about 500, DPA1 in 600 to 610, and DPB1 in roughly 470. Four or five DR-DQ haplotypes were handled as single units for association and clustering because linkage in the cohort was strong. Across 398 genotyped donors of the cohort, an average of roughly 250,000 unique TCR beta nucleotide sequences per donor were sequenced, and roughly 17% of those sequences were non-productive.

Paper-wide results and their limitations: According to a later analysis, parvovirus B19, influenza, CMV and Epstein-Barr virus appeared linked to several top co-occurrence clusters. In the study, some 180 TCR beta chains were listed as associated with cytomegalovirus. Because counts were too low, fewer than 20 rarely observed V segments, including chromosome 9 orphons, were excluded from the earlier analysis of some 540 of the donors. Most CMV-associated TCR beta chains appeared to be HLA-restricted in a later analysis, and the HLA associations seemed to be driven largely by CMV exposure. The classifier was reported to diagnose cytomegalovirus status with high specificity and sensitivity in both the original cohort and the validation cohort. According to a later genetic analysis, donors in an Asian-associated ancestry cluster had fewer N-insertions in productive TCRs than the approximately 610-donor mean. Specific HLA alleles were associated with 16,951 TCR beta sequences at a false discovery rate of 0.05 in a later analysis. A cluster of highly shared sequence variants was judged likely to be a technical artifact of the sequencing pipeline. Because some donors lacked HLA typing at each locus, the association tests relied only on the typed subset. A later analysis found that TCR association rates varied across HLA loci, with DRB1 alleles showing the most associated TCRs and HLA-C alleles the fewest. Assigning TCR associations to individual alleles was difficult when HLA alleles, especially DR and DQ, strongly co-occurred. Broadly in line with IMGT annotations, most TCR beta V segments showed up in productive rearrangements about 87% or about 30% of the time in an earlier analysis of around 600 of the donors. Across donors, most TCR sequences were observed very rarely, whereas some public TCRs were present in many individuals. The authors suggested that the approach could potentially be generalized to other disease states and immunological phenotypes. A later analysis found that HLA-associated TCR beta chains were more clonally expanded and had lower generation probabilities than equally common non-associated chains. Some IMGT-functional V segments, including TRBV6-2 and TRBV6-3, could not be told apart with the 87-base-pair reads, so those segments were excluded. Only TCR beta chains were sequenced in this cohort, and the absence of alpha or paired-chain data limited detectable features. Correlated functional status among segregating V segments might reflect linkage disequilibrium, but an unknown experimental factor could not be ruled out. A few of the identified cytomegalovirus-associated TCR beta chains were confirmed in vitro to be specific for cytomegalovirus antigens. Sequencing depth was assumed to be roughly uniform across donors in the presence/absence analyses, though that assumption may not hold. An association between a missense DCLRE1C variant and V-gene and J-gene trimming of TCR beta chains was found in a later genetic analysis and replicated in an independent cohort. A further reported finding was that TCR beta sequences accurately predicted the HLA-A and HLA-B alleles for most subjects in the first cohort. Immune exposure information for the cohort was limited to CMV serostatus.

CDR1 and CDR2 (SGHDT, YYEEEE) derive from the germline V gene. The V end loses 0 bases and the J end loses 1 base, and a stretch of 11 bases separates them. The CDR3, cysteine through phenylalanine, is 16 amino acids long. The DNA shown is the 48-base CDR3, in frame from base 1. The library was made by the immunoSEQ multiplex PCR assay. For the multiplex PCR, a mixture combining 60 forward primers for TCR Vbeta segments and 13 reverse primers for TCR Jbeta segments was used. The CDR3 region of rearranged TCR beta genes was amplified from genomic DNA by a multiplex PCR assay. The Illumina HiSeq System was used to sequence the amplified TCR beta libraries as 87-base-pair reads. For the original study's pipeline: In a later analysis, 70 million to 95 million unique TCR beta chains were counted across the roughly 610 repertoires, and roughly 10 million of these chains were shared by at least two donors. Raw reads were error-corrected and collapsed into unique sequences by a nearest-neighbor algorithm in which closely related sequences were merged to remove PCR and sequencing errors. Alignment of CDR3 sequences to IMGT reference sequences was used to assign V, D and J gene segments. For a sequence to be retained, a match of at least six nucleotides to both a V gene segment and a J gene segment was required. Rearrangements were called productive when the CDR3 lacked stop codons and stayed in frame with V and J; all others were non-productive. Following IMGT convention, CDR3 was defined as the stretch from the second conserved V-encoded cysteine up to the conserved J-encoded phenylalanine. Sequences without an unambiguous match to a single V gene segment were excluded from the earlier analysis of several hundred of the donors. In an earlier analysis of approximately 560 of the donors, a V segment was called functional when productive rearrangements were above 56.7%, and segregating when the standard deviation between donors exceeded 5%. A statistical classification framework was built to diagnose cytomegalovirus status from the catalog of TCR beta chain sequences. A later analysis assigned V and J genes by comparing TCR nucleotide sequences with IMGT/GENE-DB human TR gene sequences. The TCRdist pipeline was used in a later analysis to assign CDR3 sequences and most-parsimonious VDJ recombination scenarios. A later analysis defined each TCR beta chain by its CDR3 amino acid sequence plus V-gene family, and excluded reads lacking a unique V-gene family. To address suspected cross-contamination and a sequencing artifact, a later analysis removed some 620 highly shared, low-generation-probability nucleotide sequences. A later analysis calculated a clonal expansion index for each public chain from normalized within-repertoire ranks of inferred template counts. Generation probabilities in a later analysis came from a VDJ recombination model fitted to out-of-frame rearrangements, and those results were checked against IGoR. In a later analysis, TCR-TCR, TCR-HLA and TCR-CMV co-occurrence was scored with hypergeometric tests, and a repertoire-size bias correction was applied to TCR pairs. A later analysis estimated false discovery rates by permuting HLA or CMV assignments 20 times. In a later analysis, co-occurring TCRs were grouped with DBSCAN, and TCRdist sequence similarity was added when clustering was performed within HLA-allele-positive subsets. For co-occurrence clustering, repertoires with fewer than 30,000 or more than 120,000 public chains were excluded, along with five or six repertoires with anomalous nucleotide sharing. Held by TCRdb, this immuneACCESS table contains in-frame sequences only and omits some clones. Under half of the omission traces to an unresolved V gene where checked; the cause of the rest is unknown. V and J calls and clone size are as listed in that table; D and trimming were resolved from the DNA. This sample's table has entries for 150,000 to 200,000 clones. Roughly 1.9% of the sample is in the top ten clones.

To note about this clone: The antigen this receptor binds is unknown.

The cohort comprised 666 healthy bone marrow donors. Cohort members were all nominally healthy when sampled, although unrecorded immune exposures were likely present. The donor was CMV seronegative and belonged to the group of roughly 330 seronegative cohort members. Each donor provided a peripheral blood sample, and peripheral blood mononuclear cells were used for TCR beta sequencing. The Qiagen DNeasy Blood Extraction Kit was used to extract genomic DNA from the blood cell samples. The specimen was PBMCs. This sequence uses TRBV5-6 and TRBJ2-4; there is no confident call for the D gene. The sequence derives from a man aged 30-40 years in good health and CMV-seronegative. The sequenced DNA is TGTGCCAGCAGCTTGGATGTCCCGAGGGCCAAAAACATTCAGTACTTC. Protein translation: CASSLDVPRAKNIQYF.